The T cell receptor beta chain under discussion was sequenced for a study of tumor-infiltrating lymphocytes in primary liver carcinoma. At the level of the study: The neoplasms were of stage T1-T3 N0M0, with dimensions of roughly 4.2 to 10 cm across. Samples gave roughly 3.65 to 7.5 million productive TCRbeta reads, similar across tissue types.

Details on this clonotype: Antigen specificity is unknown. The junction departs from the called germline gene at one end, perhaps through a read error.

cDNA specific to TCR beta was made from 500 ng of total RNA, with a constant-region primer employed for priming. Three rounds of nested multiplex PCR with slightly modified ARM-PCR produced TCR beta libraries. The opening two PCR rounds, 10 cycles each, paired TRBV1-TRBV30 forward primers with a C-beta reverse primer. Each CDR3 protein is one row after TCRdb ran MiXCR on the multiplex PCR reads. This table has 40,000 to 55,000 distinct CDR3 sequences, about 77% appearing once. Extraction of RNA together with DNA used about 17-30 mg of unsorted bulk tissue. Study results and caveats: The overlap of tumor-adjacent and tumor-blood pairs was smaller than that of tumor region pairs.

Per germline, CDR1 SGHAT and CDR2 FQDESV (reference sequence). The CDR3 covers 17 residues. The clonotype was recovered from a man aged 35 to 55 with primary liver carcinoma and hepatitis B virus infection. The V call is TRBV11-1, the J call TRBJ2-4, with 8 bases aligning to TRBD2. The specimen sequenced was liver tumor tissue from sampling region 5. Subset in this sample: tumor region T5, tumor centre. In DNA form, the CDR3 reads TGTGCCAGCAGCTTTCCCGGGACTAGAGGGAACAAGAACATTCAGTGCTTC. Its protein is CASSFPGTRGNKNIQCF.